This TCR beta chain was sequenced in a study of control samples from healthy donors and cancer patients. V was pared by 4 bases and J by 2 bases, with 6 bases between. Germline V lookup: CDR1 KGHSH, CDR2 LQKENI. This CDR3 has 12 residues. Clones were sequenced by immunoSEQ multiplex PCR, and TCRdb holds only the in-frame ones, with some missing. The table records about 120,000 clones, approximately 90% of them present only once. The chain employs TRBV18 and TRBJ2-7; no clear D gene. The sequence was collected from a woman aged 45 to 65 with colorectal cancer. Material for sequencing was PBMCs. CDR3 sequence (DNA): TGTGCCAGCTCACTACAGACCTACGAGCAGTACTTC. This gives the protein CASSLQTYEQYF.